The clone carrying this TCR beta chain was seen more than once but under ten times. Its antigen is undetermined. The germline gives CDR1 DFQATT, CDR2 SNEGSKA (reference sequence). Trimming took 3 bases from V and 7 from J, leaving 10 bases between them. This CDR3 region has 12 residues. This sample stems from a study of T cells after yellow fever vaccination. General study findings and limits: A weaker but faster secondary response was observed, peaking on day 5 versus 15.

Universal primer sites and UMIs were introduced during 5'RACE template-switching synthesis of TCR cDNA. TCRdb redid the calling of the 5' RACE reads with MiXCR, one entry per CDR3 protein. The sample holds about 240,000 distinct CDR3 sequences, 6.9% seen once. The TCR originated in a man aged 25 to 40 who received the YFV17D yellow fever vaccine. This chain joins TRBV20-1 and TRBJ1-5; no clear D. Sequenced here: CD4+ T cells sorted from PBMCs, sampled 15 days after the yellow fever booster vaccination. CDR3 loop: CSASDGRQPQHF. The CDR3 nucleotides read TGCAGTGCTAGTGACGGACGGCAGCCCCAGCATTTT.